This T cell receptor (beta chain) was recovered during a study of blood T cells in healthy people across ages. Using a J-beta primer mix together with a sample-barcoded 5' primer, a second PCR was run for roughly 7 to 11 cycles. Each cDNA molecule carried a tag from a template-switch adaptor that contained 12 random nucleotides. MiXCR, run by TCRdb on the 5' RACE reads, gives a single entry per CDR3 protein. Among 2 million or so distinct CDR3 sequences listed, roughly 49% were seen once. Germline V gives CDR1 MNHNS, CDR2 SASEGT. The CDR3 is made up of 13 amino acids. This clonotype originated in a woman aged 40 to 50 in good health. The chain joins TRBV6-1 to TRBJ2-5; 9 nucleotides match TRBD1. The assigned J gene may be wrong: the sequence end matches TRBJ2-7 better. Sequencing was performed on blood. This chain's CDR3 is CASSRDRDDEQYF. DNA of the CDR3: TGTGCCAGCAGCCGGGACAGGGACGACGAGCAGTACTTC.